The next 24 T cell receptor beta chains were all read from a single sample in a study of T-cell memory formation after mild COVID-19. TCRdb recomputed calls from the 5' RACE reads with MiXCR, one row per CDR3 protein. Of about 130,000 distinct CDR3 sequences in the sample, approximately 5.9% were seen once. Sample: PBMCs or a T cell subset sorted from them (not recorded which). These receptors were collected from an adult woman who had mild COVID-19 (a few samples of this study predate the infection). Cell type and time point are not known.

V and J are TRBV7-9 and TRBJ1-2; unclear D gene. Germline CDR1 and CDR2: SEHNR and FQNEAQ (reference sequence). V lost 1 base to trimming and J lost 1 base, with 13 bases between them. The CDR3 has 16 residues. CDR3 in amino acids: CASSLGAAKVNYGYTF. CDR3 DNA: TGTGCCAGCAGCTTAGGCGCAGCAAAAGTTAACTATGGCTACACCTTC. Together with reference TRBV7-9 and TRBJ1-2, the CDR3 gives the full variable domain: DTGVSQNPRHKITKRGQNVTFRCDPISEHNRLYWYRQTLGQGPEFLTYFQNEAQLEKSRLLSDRFSAERPKGSFSTLEIQRTEQGDSAMYLCASSLGAAKVNYGYTFGSGTRLTVV.

This chain uses TRBV5-1 with TRBJ1-2; D is unresolved. Deletions cut 5 bases from V and 7 bases from J, with 15 bases between. The CDR3 runs 13 residues. Germline CDR1 and CDR2: SGHRS and YFSETQ. For the CDR3, the DNA is TGCGCCAGCAGACTCCTGACAATGGCTGGCTACACCTTC. Translating it yields CASRLLTMAGYTF.

This sequence joins TRBV15 and TRBJ2-2, with D perhaps TRBD1 or TRBD2 (7 bases each). The CDR3 runs 16 residues. Between the trimmed V and J ends, which lost 2 bases and 3 bases, there was a span of 13 bases. The germline CDR1 and CDR2 sequences are LNHNV and YYDKDF (reference sequence). CDR3 sequence (DNA): TGTGCCACCAGCAGAATCAGGGGGGGTGACACCGGGGAGCTGTTTTTT. Translation: CATSRIRGGDTGELFF.

This clonotype came up many times. The V call is TRBV5-1, the J call TRBJ1-6; the match to TRBD1 covers 7 bases. Germline V lookup: CDR1 SGHRS, CDR2 YFSETQ. CDR3 length equals 15 residues. After removal of 1 base from V and 7 bases from J, the junction contained 5 bases not matched to a gene. DNA for the CDR3: TGCGCCAGCAGCTTGACAGGGGCTAACAATTCACCCCTCCACTTT. Translating gives CASSLTGANNSPLHF.

This clonotype was counted only a few times. The chain recombines TRBV10-3 with TRBJ1-2; 9 bases agree with TRBD1. This CDR3 comprises 14 residues. The germline gives CDR1 ENHRY, CDR2 SYGVKD. Germline trimming cut 6 bases from V and 8 bases from J; bases unmatched to any gene: 10. Written as DNA, the CDR3 is TGTGCCATCAGCCCACCCGGGACAGGGCGCGGCTACACCTTC. It is translated as CAISPPGTGRGYTF.

The sample holds many counts of this clonotype. The V gene is TRBV12-3 or TRBV12-4, the J gene TRBJ2-3; possibly TRBD1 or TRBD2 for D (5 bases each). CDR3 length equals 13 residues. Trimming cost V 3 bases and J 3 bases, with 7 bases left between them. The CDR3 loop reads CASSFEGTDTQYF. CDR3 DNA: TGTGCCAGCAGTTTCGAGGGGACAGATACGCAGTATTTT.

This chain joins TRBV6-2 or TRBV6-3 and TRBJ2-5; maybe TRBD2 (6 bases). Trimming removed 5 bases from V and 4 bases from J, with 17 bases in between. The V gene's germline CDR1 is MNHEY and CDR2 SVGEGT. This CDR3 contains 15 residues. CDR3: CASSTPGLARETQYF. Written as DNA, the CDR3 is TGTGCCAGCAGTACTCCGGGACTCGCACGAGAGACCCAGTACTTC.

This clonotype was counted between two and nine times. The gene calls are TRBV3-1 and TRBJ2-7; the match to TRBD2 covers 10 bases. This CDR3 region has 18 residues. Germline CDR1 reads LGHDT; CDR2 reads YNNKEL (reference sequence). V dropped 0 bases and J dropped 0; count of bases not matched to a gene: 8. In nucleotides, the CDR3 is TGTGCCAGCAGCCAAGATAGGACTAGCGGAGCAAGCTCCTACGAGCAGTACTTC. Its protein is CASSQDRTSGASSYEQYF.

This clonotype was recorded at least ten times. V is TRBV4-3 and J is TRBJ1-6; no reliable D call. Deletions cut 4 bases from V and 3 bases from J, with 10 bases between. Germline V lookup: CDR1 LGHNA, CDR2 YSLEER. CDR3 size: 15 residues. CDR3 sequence reads: CASSPDGGYNSPLHF. The CDR3 coding sequence is TGCGCCAGCAGCCCGGATGGCGGCTATAATTCACCCCTCCACTTT.

J is TRBJ2-5 and V is TRBV7-6; unclear D gene. Trimming cost V 0 bases and J 7 bases, with 6 bases left between them. The germline CDR1 and CDR2 sequences are SGHVS and FNYEAQ. The CDR3 contains 12 residues. CDR3 region: CASSLALRTQYF. The DNA of the CDR3 is TGTGCCAGCAGCTTAGCGCTTCGGACCCAGTACTTC.

The chain joins TRBV2 to TRBJ1-1, with no clear D. The germline V and J ends were trimmed by 4 bases and 0 bases, with 12 bases remaining between them. This CDR3 is 15 amino acids long. Germline CDR1 and CDR2: SNHLY and FYNNEI. The CDR3 is CASSAGRLMNTEAFF. The CDR3 DNA reads as TGTGCCAGCAGTGCAGGACGGTTGATGAACACTGAAGCTTTCTTT.

This clonotype was observed a few times. The chain couples TRBV7-9 to TRBJ2-7; D unresolved. The V gene lost 5 bases and the J gene lost 2 bases, with 13 bases spanning the gap. Germline CDR1 reads SEHNR; CDR2 reads FQNEAQ (reference sequence). The CDR3 runs 14 residues. CDR3 sequence reads: CASSQTGPPYEQYF. CDR3 DNA sequence: TGTGCCAGCAGCCAAACCGGGCCACCCTACGAGCAGTACTTC.

This clonotype was counted between two and nine times. The V call is TRBV28, the J call TRBJ2-7; 7 bases line up with TRBD1. V gave up 1 base and J gave up 3 bases; unmatched junction bases: 3. Germline assignment: CDR1 MDHEN and CDR2 SYDVKM. This CDR3 region has 14 residues. DNA of the CDR3: TGTGCCAGCAGTTTATCACAGGGGAGCTACGAGCAGTACTTC. Translating gives CASSLSQGSYEQYF.

This chain connects TRBV20-1 to TRBJ2-7, with TRBD2 as a possible D gene (5 bases). This CDR3 is 11 amino acids long. CDR1 DFQATT and CDR2 SNEGSKA come from the germline V gene (reference sequence). V was shortened by 6 bases and J by 4 bases, with 10 bases between the two germline ends. CDR3 DNA: TGCAGTGCAAACGGGGATTACGAGCAGTACTTC. It specifies CSANGDYEQYF.

This clonotype was seen more than once but under ten times. The gene calls are TRBV5-5 and TRBJ1-1, with D hard to call. The ends were cut back, 2 bases at V and 1 base at J, with 9 bases in the middle. The CDR3 consists of 14 residues. CDR1 and CDR2 from the germline V gene are SGHKS and YYEKEE (reference sequence). The CDR3 is CASSFPLQNTEAFF. CDR3 DNA sequence: TGTGCCAGCAGCTTCCCTCTACAGAACACTGAAGCTTTCTTT.

This clonotype was recorded at least ten times. The rearrangement links TRBV7-9 to TRBJ1-1; D gene ambiguous. The CDR3 length is 13 residues. V gave up 2 bases and J gave up 4 bases, with 8 bases separating them. Germline V gives CDR1 SEHNR, CDR2 FQNEAQ (reference sequence). This chain's CDR3 is CASSLIGPTEAFF. DNA for the CDR3: TGTGCCAGCAGCTTAATAGGGCCCACTGAAGCTTTCTTT.

This clonotype showed up many times. This sequence joins TRBV15 and TRBJ1-2; D is possibly TRBD1 (5 bases). Germline lookup yields CDR1 LNHNV and CDR2 YYDKDF (reference sequence). This CDR3 has 14 amino acids. Trimming took off 0 bases at V and 4 bases at J, with 9 bases between the two ends. The chain's CDR3 is CATSRDLGGYGYTF. Here the CDR3 DNA reads TGTGCCACCAGCAGAGATCTTGGGGGCTATGGCTACACCTTC.

The chain joins TRBV4-3 to TRBJ2-5, with 7 nucleotides matching TRBD2. The CDR3 covers 13 residues. Germline V gene data show CDR1 as LGHNA and CDR2 as YSLEER. V was clipped by 5 bases and J by 3 bases; unmatched bases: 3. The CDR3 region is CASSLTSEETQYF. CDR3 nucleotides: TGCGCCAGCAGCTTAACTAGCGAAGAGACCCAGTACTTC.

On this clonotype itself: This likely comes from a read error, as the CDR3 has no conserved phenylalanine or tryptophan at its end. The DNA is left out, because the CDR3 cannot be placed on it with certainty; the CDR3 is given as TCRdb lists it. CDR3 residues: CAWSFLQDRVSL. The chain has TRBV30 and TRBJ2-5. Per the germline V gene, CDR1 is GTSNPN and CDR2 is SVGIG (reference sequence). Both ends counted, the CDR3 spans 12 residues.

Only a few counts were recorded for this clonotype. The gene calls are TRBV12-3 or TRBV12-4 and TRBJ2-2; 8 bases match TRBD1. The CDR3 is 15 residues long. J was trimmed by 9 bases and V by 6 bases; bases with no gene match: 12. The CDR3 spells CASSSRTGRSRELFF. The CDR3 nucleotides are TGTGCCAGCAGCTCACGGACAGGGCGGAGCAGGGAGCTGTTTTTT.

This clonotype has just a few counts. The rearrangement links TRBV18 to TRBJ1-5; weak D call: TRBD1 (5 bases). This CDR3 is built from 15 residues. Trimming took off 1 base at V and 3 bases at J, with 10 bases between the two ends. Germline V lookup: CDR1 KGHSH, CDR2 LQKENI. The CDR3, as DNA: TGTGCCAGCTCACCACAGGGGCAAACCAATCAGCCCCAGCATTTT. The encoded protein is CASSPQGQTNQPQHF. The whole variable domain, filled in from reference TRBV18 and TRBJ1-5, reads NAGVMQNPRHLVRRRGQEARLRCSPMKGHSHVYWYRQLPEEGLKFMVYLQKENIIDESGMPKERFSAEFPKEGPSILRIQQVVRGDSAAYFCASSPQGQTNQPQHFGDGTRLSIL.

The genes are TRBV3-1 and TRBJ1-6, with D possibly being TRBD1 (5 bases). This CDR3 has 17 residues. V was pared by 0 bases and J by 7 bases, with 16 bases between. Per the germline V gene, CDR1 is LGHDT and CDR2 is YNNKEL (reference sequence). CDR3 in DNA: TGTGCCAGCAGCCAAGAAAATGGGGCACTACGGAATTCACCCCTCCACTTT. This codes for CASSQENGALRNSPLHF.

In its sample, this clonotype was seen many times. The V gene is TRBV29-1, the J gene TRBJ2-7; 11 bases map to TRBD1. Trimming at V came to 0 bases and at J to 3 bases, leaving 1 base not matched to a gene. This CDR3 region has 14 residues. CDR1 and CDR2 from the germline V gene are SQVTM and ANQGSEA. The CDR3 DNA reads as TGCAGCGTTGAAGAGGGGACAGGGGGCTACGAGCAGTACTTC. Amino acid sequence: CSVEEGTGGYEQYF.

In its sample, this clonotype was seen a few times. The V call is TRBV29-1, the J call TRBJ2-5; TRBD2 matches at 7 bases. The CDR3 is 14 residues long. V gave up 4 bases and J gave up 0 bases; unmatched junction bases: 5. Germline assignment: CDR1 SQVTM and CDR2 ANQGSEA. CDR3 residues: CSVGVGLHQETQYF. The DNA of the CDR3 is TGCAGCGTTGGCGTGGGACTACACCAAGAGACCCAGTACTTC.